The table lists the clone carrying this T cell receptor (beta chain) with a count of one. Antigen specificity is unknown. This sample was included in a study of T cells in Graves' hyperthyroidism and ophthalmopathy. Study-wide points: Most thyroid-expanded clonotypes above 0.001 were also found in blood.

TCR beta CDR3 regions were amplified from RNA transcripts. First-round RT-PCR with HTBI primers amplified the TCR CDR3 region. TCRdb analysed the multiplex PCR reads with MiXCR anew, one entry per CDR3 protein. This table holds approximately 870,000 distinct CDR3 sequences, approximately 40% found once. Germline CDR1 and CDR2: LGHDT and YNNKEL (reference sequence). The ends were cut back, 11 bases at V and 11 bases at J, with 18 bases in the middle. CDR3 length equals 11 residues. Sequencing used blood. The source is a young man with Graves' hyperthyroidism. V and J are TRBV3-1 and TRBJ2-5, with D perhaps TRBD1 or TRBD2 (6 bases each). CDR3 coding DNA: TGTGCCGTCTACGCGCAGGGGACTCAGTACTTC. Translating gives CAVYAQGTQYF.